This T cell receptor (beta chain) stems from a study of T cell clonotyping in hematopoietic cell transplantation. Study findings and constraints: Higher Inverse Simpson Index values in graft donor and pretransplant recipient predicted broader posttransplant TCR diversity.

Using immunoSEQ multiplex PCR, the repertoire was profiled, and TCRdb retains in-frame clones only, with some absent. The table has around 37,000 clones, roughly 96% seen once. With regard to this clone: Its target is unknown.

Sequencing was done on a sample of peripheral blood mononuclear cells. The sequence was collected from a man aged 25 to 45 in good health. Some clones in this sample may be carry-over from other donors' samples.

CDR3 DNA: TGTGCCAGCTCACCCGGACAGGGGAGGGAATACACTGAAGCTTTCTTT. Amino acids: CASSPGQGREYTEAFF. The V and J genes are TRBV18 and TRBJ1-1; 9 bases align to TRBD1. V shed 3 bases, J shed 3 bases, and the junction held 8 bases outside the gene matches. The V gene's germline CDR1 is KGHSH and CDR2 LQKENI. The CDR3 consists of 16 residues.